This T cell receptor beta chain was recorded in a study of neoadjuvant anti-PD-1 for oral cavity cancer. Documented time point: after neoadjuvant nivolumab, at surgical resection. Analysis of PBMCs was direct, with no culture step. The assay was immunoSEQ multiplex PCR, and TCRdb's table has in-frame clones only and misses some. The sample carries about 9,800 clones, about 59% recorded once. Trimming stripped 2 bases from V and 5 bases from J, with 18 bases between. This CDR3 contains 16 residues. CDR1 and CDR2 (germline): KGHSH, LQKENI. With regard to this clone: Its antigen is currently unknown.

Whole-study results and caveats: Only a few patients per response group were TCR-analyzed; validation needed.

Sequencing used PBMCs, obtained after nivolumab (anti-PD-1) treatment. The chain employs TRBV18 and TRBJ2-5, with unresolved D. This TCR derives from a person between 40 and 80 years old with oral cavity squamous cell carcinoma. CDR3 residues: CASSPGRQLRMETQYF. The CDR3 nucleotides read TGTGCCAGCTCACCAGGGCGGCAGTTGAGAATGGAGACCCAGTACTTC.